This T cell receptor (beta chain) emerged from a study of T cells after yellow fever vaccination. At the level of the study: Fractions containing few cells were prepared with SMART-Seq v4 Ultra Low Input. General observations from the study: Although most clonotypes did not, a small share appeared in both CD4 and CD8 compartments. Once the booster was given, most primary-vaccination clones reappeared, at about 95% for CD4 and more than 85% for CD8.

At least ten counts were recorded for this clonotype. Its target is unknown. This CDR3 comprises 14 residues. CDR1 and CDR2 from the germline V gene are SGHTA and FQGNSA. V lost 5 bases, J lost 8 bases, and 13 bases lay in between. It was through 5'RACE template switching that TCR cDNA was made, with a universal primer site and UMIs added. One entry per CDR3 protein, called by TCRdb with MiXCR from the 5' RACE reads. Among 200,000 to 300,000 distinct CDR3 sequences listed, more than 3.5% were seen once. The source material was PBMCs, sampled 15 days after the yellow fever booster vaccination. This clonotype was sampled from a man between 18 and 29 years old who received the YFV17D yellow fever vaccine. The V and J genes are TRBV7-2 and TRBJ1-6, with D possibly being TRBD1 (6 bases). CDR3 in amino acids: CASSRRTVDSPLHF. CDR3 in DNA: TGTGCCAGCAGCCGAAGGACAGTTGATTCACCCCTCCACTTT. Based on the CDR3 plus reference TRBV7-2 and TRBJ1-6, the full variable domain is GAGVSQSPSNKVTEKGKDVELRCDPISGHTALYWYRQSLGQGLEFLIYFQGNSAPDKSGLPSDRFSAERTGGSVSTLTIQRTQQEDSAVYLCASSRRTVDSPLHFGNGTRLTVT.